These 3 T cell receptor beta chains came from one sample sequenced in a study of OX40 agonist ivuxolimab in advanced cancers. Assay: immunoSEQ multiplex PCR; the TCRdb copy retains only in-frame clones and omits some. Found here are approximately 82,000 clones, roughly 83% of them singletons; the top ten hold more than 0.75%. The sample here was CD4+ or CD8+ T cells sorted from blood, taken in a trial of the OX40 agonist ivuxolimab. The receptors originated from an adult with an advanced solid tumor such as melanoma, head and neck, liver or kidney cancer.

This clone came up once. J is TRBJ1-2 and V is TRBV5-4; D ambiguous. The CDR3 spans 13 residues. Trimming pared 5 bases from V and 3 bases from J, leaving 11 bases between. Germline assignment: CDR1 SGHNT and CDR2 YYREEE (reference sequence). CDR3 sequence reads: CASRLDTYYGYTF. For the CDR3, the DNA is TGTGCCAGCAGACTCGACACCTACTATGGCTACACCTTC.

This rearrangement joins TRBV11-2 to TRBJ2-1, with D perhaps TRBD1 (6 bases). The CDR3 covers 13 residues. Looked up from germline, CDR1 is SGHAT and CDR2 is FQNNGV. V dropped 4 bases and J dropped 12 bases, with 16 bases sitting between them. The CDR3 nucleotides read TGTGCCAGCAGCTCAGACTTACAGGGACGGCAGTTCTTC. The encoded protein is CASSSDLQGRQFF.

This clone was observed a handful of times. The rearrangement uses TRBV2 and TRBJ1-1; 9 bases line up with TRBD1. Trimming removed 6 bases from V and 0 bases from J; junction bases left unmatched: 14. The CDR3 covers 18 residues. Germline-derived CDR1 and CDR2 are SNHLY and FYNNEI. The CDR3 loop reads CASSMYSQGTGLNTEAFF. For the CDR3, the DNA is TGTGCCAGCAGCATGTACTCTCAGGGGACAGGGTTGAACACTGAAGCTTTCTTT.